A single TCR beta chain is shown here with its context. Arm-PCR with iRepertoire HTBI primers amplified the CDR3 regions for these TCR beta libraries. TCRdb re-analysed the multiplex PCR reads in MiXCR, keeping a single row per CDR3 protein. The sample shows under 500,000 distinct CDR3 sequences, 16% of them seen only once. The sample belongs to a study of regulatory T cells in long-lasting Graves disease. Time point in this sample: newly diagnosed GD, antithyroid drugs for less than 3 months. There was RNA extracted from PBMCs, and the TCR library was made from it. Germline assignment: CDR1 SGHDN and CDR2 FVKESK. The CDR3 is 16 amino acids. Trimming pared 2 bases from V and 4 bases from J, leaving 18 bases between. The same specimen was also included in a second study, on T cells in Graves' hyperthyroidism and ophthalmopathy.

This chain uses TRBV14 with TRBJ2-7; D perhaps matches TRBD2 (8 bases). The receptor comes from a woman between 25 and 40 years old with Graves disease. Sequences were derived from peripheral blood mononuclear cells (PBMCs), sampled at new diagnosis, from a patient treated with antithyroid drugs. CDR3 protein: CASSQLSLAGQYEQYF. The CDR3 DNA is TGTGCCAGCAGCCAACTCTCGTTAGCGGGACAGTACGAGCAGTACTTC.